This T cell receptor (beta chain) appears in the sequencing data of a study of blood T cell repertoires in COVID-19. Study-wide context: PBMCs, B-cell-depleted T cells, or T cells provided the cDNA or gDNA that made up the material.

Authors' analysis steps: Cell counts per sample came from amplifying reference gene primers. Using immunoSEQ multiplex PCR, the repertoire was profiled, and TCRdb retains in-frame clones only, with some absent. V and J calls and clone size are as listed in that table; D and trimming were resolved from the DNA. The table lists 300,000 or so clones, roughly 90% of them singletons. The CDR3 loop spans 12 amino acids. V lost 5 bases to trimming and J lost 0 bases, with 4 bases between them. Germline V CDR1 and CDR2: KGHSH, LQKENI. Remarks on this clone: In the same sample, other DNA sequences code for this CDR3.

This clonotype originated in a man aged 18-30 years who had recovered from COVID-19. The V gene is TRBV18, the J gene TRBJ2-5; the D is unclear. Sequencing was performed on peripheral blood. CDR3 residues: CASSSYQETQYF. CDR3 in DNA: TGTGCCAGCTCATCGTACCAAGAGACCCAGTACTTC.